This record concerns one T cell receptor beta chain sequence. Source study methods: The assay estimated nucleated cells by amplifying reference gene primers. The data were produced by immunoSEQ multiplex PCR, yet TCRdb's version contains in-frame clones alone and is incomplete. D and trimming come from the DNA, and the V and J calls and clone size come from that table. The table records tens of thousands of clones, roughly 80% of them present only once. The V gene's germline CDR1 is MDHEN and CDR2 SYDVKM. This CDR3 has 16 residues. The germline V and J ends were trimmed by 6 bases and 4 bases, with 22 bases remaining between them. The entry originates in a study of blood T cell repertoires in COVID-19. The wider study: PBMCs, B-cell-depleted T cells, or T cells provided the cDNA or gDNA that made up the material.

This receptor was identified in a man in his 60s with active COVID-19. The sequencing sample was made of peripheral blood. This rearrangement joins TRBV28 to TRBJ2-7, with a tentative D call TRBD1 (7 bases). CDR3: CASRGRSGRGLYEQYF. DNA of the CDR3: TGTGCCAGCAGGGGGAGGTCCGGAAGGGGGCTATACGAGCAGTACTTC.